The 28 T cell receptor beta chains below all came from one sample that was sequenced in a study of blood T cell repertoires in COVID-19. The protocol was immunoSEQ multiplex PCR, while the TCRdb copy is restricted to in-frame clones and leaves out a portion. This table holds about 170,000 clones, 70% to 90% found once. Sequencing was carried out using peripheral blood. The receptors here all came from a man between 60 and 75 years old who had recovered from COVID-19.

The DNA for the CDR3 is TGTGCCAGTAGTATAAGTAGTACGAACACTGAAGCTTTCTTT. This translates into CASSISSTNTEAFF. V is TRBV19 and J is TRBJ1-1; no clear D gene. This CDR3 has 14 residues. Trimming shortened V by 2 bases and J by 1 base, and 8 bases separated the two germline ends. CDR1 and CDR2 (germline): LNHDA, SQIVND (reference sequence).

The chain employs TRBV3-1 (or the pseudogene TRBV3-2) and TRBJ2-3, with 8 bases matching TRBD2. The CDR3 sequence is 16 residues long. Trimming cost V 0 bases and J 3 bases; bases outside gene matches: 5. Germline CDR1 LGHDT, CDR2 YNNKEL (reference sequence). CDR3 sequence: CASSQELAGLTDTQYF. CDR3 coding DNA: TGTGCCAGCAGCCAAGAATTAGCGGGGCTAACAGATACGCAGTATTTT.

This clone was counted once. This chain links TRBV24-1 with TRBJ2-7, with 11 positions matching TRBD1. The CDR3 has 15 residues. V was clipped by 5 bases and J by 4 bases; unmatched bases: 6. The germline gives CDR1 KGHDR, CDR2 SFDVKD. CDR3 amino acids: CATSAPGQGVYEQYF. The CDR3 DNA follows: TGTGCCACCAGTGCTCCGGGACAGGGGGTTTACGAGCAGTACTTC.

A few counts support this clone. The chain carries TRBV7-3 and TRBJ2-1, with 7 bases aligning to TRBD1. The J segment lost 7 bases and the V segment lost 5 bases, leaving 8 bases of the junction unmatched. CDR3 length: 14 amino acids. Germline-derived CDR1 and CDR2 are SGHTA and FQGTGA. CDR3 protein: CASSPGTEVNEQFF. CDR3 bases: TGTGCCAGCAGCCCCGGGACAGAAGTTAATGAGCAGTTCTTC. Variable domain in full (rest from reference TRBV7-3 and TRBJ2-1): GAGVSQTPSNKVTEKGKYVELRCDPISGHTALYWYRQSLGQGPEFLIYFQGTGAADDSGLPNDRFFAVRPEGSVSTLKIQRTERGDSAVYLCASSPGTEVNEQFFGPGTRLTVL.

V usage is TRBV24-1 and J usage is TRBJ2-5; perhaps TRBD2 as D (6 bases). In germline, CDR1 is KGHDR, CDR2 SFDVKD. The CDR3 is 13 residues long. Trimming shortened V by 3 bases and J by 4 bases, and 8 bases separated the two germline ends. CDR3 coding DNA: TGTGCCACCAGTGATCCCGGGGGAGAGACCCAGTACTTC. Protein product: CATSDPGGETQYF.

The chain joins TRBV19 to TRBJ1-5; D is ambiguous. This CDR3 has 12 amino acids. Germline V lookup: CDR1 LNHDA, CDR2 SQIVND (reference sequence). V was pared by 7 bases and J by 5 bases, with 9 bases between. This CDR3 reads CASNFGYQPQHF. CDR3 in DNA: TGTGCCAGTAACTTCGGTTATCAGCCCCAGCATTTT.

This clone was recorded once. The rearrangement uses TRBV10-3 and TRBJ2-3, with a tentative D call TRBD2 (6 bases). The CDR3 is made up of 14 amino acids. The germline gives CDR1 ENHRY, CDR2 SYGVKD. Trimming cost V 5 bases and J 0 bases, with 9 bases left between them. The CDR3 sequence is CAISIAESTDTQYF. The CDR3 nucleotides read TGTGCCATCAGTATAGCGGAGAGCACAGATACGCAGTATTTT.

This chain links TRBV7-9 with TRBJ1-6, with 8 nucleotides matching TRBD1. Germline loops: CDR1 SEHNR, CDR2 FQNEAQ (reference sequence). This CDR3 is built from 16 residues. Trimming cost V 3 bases and J 10 bases; bases outside gene matches: 11. CDR3 in amino acids: CASSFNTGGSSSPLHF. The CDR3, as DNA: TGTGCCAGCAGCTTCAATACAGGGGGGAGTTCCTCACCCCTCCACTTT.

The chain carries TRBV9 and TRBJ2-7; D uncertain. V was pared by 4 bases and J by 2 bases, with 16 bases between. There are 15 residues in the CDR3. From germline, CDR1 is SGDLS and CDR2 YYNGEE. As DNA, the CDR3 is TGTGCCAGCAGCCCCCGCAGTGAGGCAACCTACGAGCAGTACTTC. As protein: CASSPRSEATYEQYF. Using reference TRBV9 and TRBJ2-7 for the parts outside the CDR3, the full variable domain is DSGVTQTPKHLITATGQRVTLRCSPRSGDLSVYWYQQSLDQGLQFLIQYYNGEERAKGNILERFSAQQFPDLHSELNLSSLELGDSALYFCASSPRSEATYEQYFGPGTRLTVT.

The rearrangement links TRBV3-1 (or the pseudogene TRBV3-2) to TRBJ2-7; 8 nucleotides line up with TRBD2. The CDR3 totals 16 residues. Germline trimming cut 2 bases from V and 1 base from J; bases unmatched to any gene: 7. The germline V gene has CDR1 LGHDT and CDR2 YNNKEL (reference sequence). This CDR3 is CASSQSHSGASYEQYF. Written as DNA, the CDR3 is TGTGCCAGCAGCCAATCCCATAGCGGGGCTTCCTACGAGCAGTACTTC.

The rearrangement joins TRBV28 to TRBJ2-4; a possible D gene is TRBD2 (5 bases). Germline CDR1 MDHEN, CDR2 SYDVKM. The CDR3 covers 15 residues. Between the trimmed V and J ends, which lost 4 bases and 0 bases, there was a span of 10 bases. The CDR3 reads CASSSPGLAKNIQYF. The CDR3 DNA sequence: TGTGCCAGCAGTTCGCCGGGATTAGCCAAAAACATTCAGTACTTC. Complete variable domain (other parts from reference TRBV28 and TRBJ2-4): DVKVTQSSRYLVKRTGEKVFLECVQDMDHENMFWYRQDPGLGLRLIYFSYDVKMKEKGDIPEGYSVSREKKERFSLILESASTNQTSMYLCASSSPGLAKNIQYFGAGTRLSVL.

This chain uses TRBV6-5 with TRBJ2-5; maybe TRBD2 (5 bases). Trimming stripped 4 bases from V and 1 base from J, with 7 bases between. This CDR3 is 13 amino acids long. Germline V CDR1 and CDR2: MNHEY, SVGAGI. CDR3 bases: TGTGCCAGCAGTTCTCTAGCCCAAGAGACCCAGTACTTC. This translates into CASSSLAQETQYF.

The gene calls are TRBV12-3 or TRBV12-4 and TRBJ1-1; 7 nucleotides line up with TRBD1. The CDR3 sequence is 13 residues long. The junction had 4 bases not matched to a gene; V was cut back by 5 bases and J by 4 bases. The chain's CDR3 is CASSQGGVTEAFF. As DNA, the CDR3 is TGTGCCAGCAGTCAGGGGGGTGTCACTGAAGCTTTCTTT.

This sequence joins TRBV30 and TRBJ2-7; 9 positions match TRBD2. Germline values: CDR1 GTSNPN, CDR2 SVGIG (reference sequence). CDR3 length equals 13 residues. Losses at the gene ends were 3 bases for V and 3 bases for J; bases not matched to a gene: 3. The CDR3 region has the DNA TGTGCCTGGAGGACTAGCGGCCTCTACGAGCAGTACTTC. Protein sequence: CAWRTSGLYEQYF.

The V gene is TRBV27, the J gene TRBJ2-1; 11 bases align to TRBD1. The CDR3 is made up of 15 amino acids. Germline values: CDR1 MNHEY, CDR2 SMNVEV (reference sequence). V lost 6 bases and J lost 6; bases outside the gene matches: 7. The chain's CDR3 is CASSSRDRGTNEQFF. The CDR3 DNA sequence: TGTGCCAGCAGCTCTCGGGACAGGGGGACCAATGAGCAGTTCTTC.

V usage is TRBV4-2 and J usage is TRBJ2-6, with 7 positions matching TRBD1. CDR1 and CDR2 (germline): LGHNA, YNFKEQ. This CDR3 has 18 residues. With V trimmed by 4 bases and J by 1 base, 10 bases remained unmatched. This CDR3 reads CASSLLGQRDSGANVLTF. CDR3 bases: TGTGCCAGCAGCCTTCTGGGACAGAGGGATTCTGGGGCCAACGTCCTGACTTTC.

This clone occurred once. This chain joins TRBV7-9 and TRBJ2-7, with 7 positions matching TRBD2. Germline trimming cut 1 base from V and 0 bases from J; bases unmatched to any gene: 6. Germline loops: CDR1 SEHNR, CDR2 FQNEAQ (reference sequence). The CDR3 has 16 residues. CDR3 DNA: TGTGCCAGCAGCTTAGTGGGAGCGGGGAACTCCTACGAGCAGTACTTC. It specifies CASSLVGAGNSYEQYF. The whole variable domain, remainder taken from reference TRBV7-9 and TRBJ2-7, is DTGVSQNPRHKITKRGQNVTFRCDPISEHNRLYWYRQTLGQGPEFLTYFQNEAQLEKSRLLSDRFSAERPKGSFSTLEIQRTEQGDSAMYLCASSLVGAGNSYEQYFGPGTRLTVT.

The genes are TRBV4-1 and TRBJ2-3, with TRBD2 matching 12 bases. Germline-derived CDR1 and CDR2 are MGHRA and YSYEKL. The J segment lost 3 bases and the V segment lost 1 base, leaving 8 bases of the junction unmatched. This CDR3 has 18 residues. CDR3 nucleotides: TGCGCCAGCAGCCAAGGATCCCGGCTAGCGGGGGGGACAGATACGCAGTATTTT. Amino acids: CASSQGSRLAGGTDTQYF.

V and J are TRBV18 and TRBJ2-7; maybe TRBD1 (6 bases). Trimming stripped 6 bases from V and 4 bases from J, with 13 bases between. The germline V gene encodes CDR1 KGHSH and CDR2 LQKENI. There are 13 residues in the CDR3. The CDR3 DNA sequence: TGTGCCAGCTCCCCCGGACAGCATTACGAGCAGTACTTC. Amino acids: CASSPGQHYEQYF.

This clone was counted only a few times. This rearrangement joins TRBV25-1 to TRBJ1-4; D unresolved. This CDR3 contains 14 residues. V lost 5 bases, J lost 2 bases, and 9 bases lay in between. The V gene's germline CDR1 is MGHDK and CDR2 SYGVNS. Here the CDR3 reads CASSQSGTNEKLFF. The CDR3 bases are TGTGCCAGCAGTCAGTCGGGGACTAATGAAAAACTGTTTTTT. Variable domain in full (rest from reference TRBV25-1 and TRBJ1-4): EADIYQTPRYLVIGTGKKITLECSQTMGHDKMYWYQQDPGMELHLIHYSYGVNSTEKGDLSSESTVSRIRTEHFPLTLESARPSHTSQYLCASSQSGTNEKLFFGSGTQLSVL.

The V and J genes are TRBV5-6 and TRBJ2-7; D remains ambiguous. The V gene lost 4 bases and the J gene lost 1 base, with 6 bases spanning the gap. Germline assignment: CDR1 SGHDT and CDR2 YYEEEE. The CDR3 contains 12 residues. The CDR3 DNA is TGTGCCAGCAGCCGTAGATCCTACGAGCAGTACTTC. This codes for CASSRRSYEQYF. The variable domain in full, with the rest retrieved from reference TRBV5-6 and TRBJ2-7, is DAGVTQSPTHLIKTRGQQVTLRCSPKSGHDTVSWYQQALGQGPQFIFQYYEEEERQRGNFPDRFSGHQFPNYSSELNVNALLLGDSALYLCASSRRSYEQYFGPGTRLTVT.

CDR3 DNA: TGTGCCAGTAGTCAGACAGGGGAGACTAATGAAAAACTGTTTTTT. This codes for CASSQTGETNEKLFF. The chain employs TRBV19 and TRBJ1-4; 8 nucleotides match TRBD1. The germline CDR1 and CDR2 sequences are LNHDA and SQIVND (reference sequence). V shed 5 bases and J 2 bases; nucleotides not matched to a gene: 4. There are 15 residues in the CDR3. The variable domain in full, with the rest retrieved from reference TRBV19 and TRBJ1-4, is DGGITQSPKYLFRKEGQNVTLSCEQNLNHDAMYWYRQDPGQGLRLIYYSQIVNDFQKGDIAEGYSVSREKKESFPLTVTSAQKNPTAFYLCASSQTGETNEKLFFGSGTQLSVL.

The V call is TRBV7-9, the J call TRBJ1-2; D might be TRBD1 (5 bases). CDR3 size: 12 residues. The V gene lost 4 bases and the J gene lost 6 bases, with 9 bases spanning the gap. Per germline, CDR1 SEHNR and CDR2 FQNEAQ (reference sequence). The CDR3 loop reads CASSSQGDGYTF. CDR3 DNA: TGTGCCAGCAGCTCCCAGGGTGATGGCTACACCTTC.

Comments on this clone: The germline gene is not matched at one end of the junction; a read error may be the cause. This sequence joins TRBV7-7 and TRBJ2-1; possible D gene TRBD2, 6 bases. CDR1 SSHAT and CDR2 FNYEAQ come from the germline V gene (reference sequence). This CDR3 contains 15 residues. CDR3 nucleotide sequence: TGTGCTAGCAGCCTCGGGCAACCGGGGGTAAATGAGCAGTTCTTC. It yields the protein CASSLGQPGVNEQFF.

The chain is built from TRBV6-5 and TRBJ2-1; no clear D gene. Trimming took off 0 bases at V and 8 bases at J, with 14 bases between the two ends. This CDR3 has 15 residues. Germline-derived CDR1 and CDR2 are MNHEY and SVGAGI. The CDR3 protein is CASSYSTSISDEQFF. The DNA of the CDR3 is TGTGCCAGCAGTTACTCGACATCGATCTCGGATGAGCAGTTCTTC.

The rearrangement uses TRBV5-4 and TRBJ1-2, with 8 bases lining up with TRBD1. V trimming: 4 bases; J trimming: 8 bases; junction bases outside the gene matches: 13. The CDR3 extends over 15 amino acids. Germline V gene lookup returns CDR1 SGHNT and CDR2 YYREEE (reference sequence). In DNA form, the CDR3 reads TGTGCCAGCAGCGTGGGACAGGAGCAATCGGGCGGCTACACCTTC. Encoded protein: CASSVGQEQSGGYTF.

The chain links TRBV7-9 to TRBJ2-5, with D possibly matching TRBD1 (5 bases). Trimming removed 0 bases at V and 5 bases at J, with 10 bases between. The CDR3 is 14 amino acids. Germline CDR1 is SEHNR and CDR2 is FQNEAQ (reference sequence). For the CDR3, the DNA is TGTGCCAGCAGCTTAGCGCAGGGCCGGGAGACCCAGTACTTC. It yields the protein CASSLAQGRETQYF.

The chain has TRBV7-9 and TRBJ2-7; 7 bases are a match to TRBD2. This CDR3 comprises 16 residues. Trimming took 5 bases from V and 0 from J; bases not matched to a gene: 10. Per the germline V gene, CDR1 is SEHNR and CDR2 is FQNEAQ (reference sequence). The CDR3 DNA reads as TGTGCCAGCAGCACGACCGTCGGGGGGAGCTCCTACGAGCAGTACTTC. Translated: CASSTTVGGSSYEQYF.